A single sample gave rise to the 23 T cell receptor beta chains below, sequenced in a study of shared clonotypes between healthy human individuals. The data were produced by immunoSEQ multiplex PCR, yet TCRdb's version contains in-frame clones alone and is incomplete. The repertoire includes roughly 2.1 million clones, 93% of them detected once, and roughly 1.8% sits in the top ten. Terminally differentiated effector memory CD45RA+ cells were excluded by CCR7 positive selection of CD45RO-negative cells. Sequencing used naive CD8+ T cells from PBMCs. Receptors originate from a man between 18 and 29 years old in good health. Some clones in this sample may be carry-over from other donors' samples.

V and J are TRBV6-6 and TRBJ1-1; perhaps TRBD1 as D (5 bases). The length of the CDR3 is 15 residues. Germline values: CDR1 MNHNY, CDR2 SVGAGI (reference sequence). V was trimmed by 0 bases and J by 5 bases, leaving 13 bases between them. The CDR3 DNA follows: TGTGCCAGCAGTTACTCGCTGGGGCTGGAGACTGAAGCTTTCTTT. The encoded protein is CASSYSLGLETEAFF.

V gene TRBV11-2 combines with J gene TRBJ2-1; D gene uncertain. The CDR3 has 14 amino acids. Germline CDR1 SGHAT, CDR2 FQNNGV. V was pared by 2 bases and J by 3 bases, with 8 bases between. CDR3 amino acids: CASSLRPIYNEQFF. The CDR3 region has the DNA TGTGCCAGCAGCTTACGTCCGATCTACAATGAGCAGTTCTTC.

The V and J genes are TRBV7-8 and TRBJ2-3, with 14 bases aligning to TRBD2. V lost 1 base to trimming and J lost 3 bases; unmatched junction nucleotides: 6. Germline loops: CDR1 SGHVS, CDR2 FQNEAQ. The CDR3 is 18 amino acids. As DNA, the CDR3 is TGTGCCAGCAGCTTAGAGGGAGGGACTAGCGGGAGAACAGATACGCAGTATTTT. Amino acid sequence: CASSLEGGTSGRTDTQYF. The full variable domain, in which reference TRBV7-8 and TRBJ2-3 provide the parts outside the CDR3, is GAGVSQSPRYKVAKRGQDVALRCDPISGHVSLFWYQQALGQGPEFLTYFQNEAQLDKSGLPSDRFFAERPEGSVSTLKIQRTQQEDSAVYLCASSLEGGTSGRTDTQYFGPGTRLTVL.

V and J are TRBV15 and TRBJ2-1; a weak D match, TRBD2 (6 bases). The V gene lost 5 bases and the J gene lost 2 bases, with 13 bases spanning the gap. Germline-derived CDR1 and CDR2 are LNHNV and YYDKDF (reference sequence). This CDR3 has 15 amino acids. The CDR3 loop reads CATSEMGGTYNEQFF. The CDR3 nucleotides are TGTGCCACCAGCGAGATGGGCGGGACCTACAATGAGCAGTTCTTC.

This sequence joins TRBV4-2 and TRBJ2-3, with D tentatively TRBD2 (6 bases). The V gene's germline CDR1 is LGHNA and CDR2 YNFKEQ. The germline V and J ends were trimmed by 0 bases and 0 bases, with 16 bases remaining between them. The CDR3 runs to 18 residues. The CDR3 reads CASSQEEVASESTDTQYF. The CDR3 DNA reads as TGTGCCAGCAGCCAAGAGGAAGTAGCTAGCGAGAGCACAGATACGCAGTATTTT.

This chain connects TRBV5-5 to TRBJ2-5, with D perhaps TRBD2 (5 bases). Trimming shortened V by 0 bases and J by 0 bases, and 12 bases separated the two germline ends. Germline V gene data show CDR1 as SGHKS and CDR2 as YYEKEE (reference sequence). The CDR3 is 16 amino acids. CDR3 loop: CASSLDELGDQETQYF. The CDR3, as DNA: TGTGCCAGCAGCTTGGATGAACTCGGGGACCAAGAGACCCAGTACTTC.

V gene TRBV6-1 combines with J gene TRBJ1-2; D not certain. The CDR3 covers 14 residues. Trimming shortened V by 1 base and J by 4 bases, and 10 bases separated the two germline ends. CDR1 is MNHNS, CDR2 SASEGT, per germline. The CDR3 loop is CASSEGTLGYGYTF. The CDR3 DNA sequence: TGTGCCAGCAGTGAAGGGACTTTGGGCTATGGCTACACCTTC.

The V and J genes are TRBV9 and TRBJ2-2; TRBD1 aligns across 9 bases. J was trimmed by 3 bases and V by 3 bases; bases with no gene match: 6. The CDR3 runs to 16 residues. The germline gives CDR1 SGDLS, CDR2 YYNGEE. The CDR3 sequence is CASSESTGGDTGELFF. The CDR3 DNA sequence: TGTGCCAGCAGCGAGTCGACAGGGGGGGACACCGGGGAGCTGTTTTTT.

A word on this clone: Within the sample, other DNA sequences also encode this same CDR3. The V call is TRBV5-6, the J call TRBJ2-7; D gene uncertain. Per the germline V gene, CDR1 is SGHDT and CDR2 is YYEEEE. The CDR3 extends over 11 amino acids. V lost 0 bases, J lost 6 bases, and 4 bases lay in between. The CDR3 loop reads CASSLALEQYF. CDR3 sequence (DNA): TGTGCCAGCAGCTTGGCCCTCGAGCAGTACTTC.

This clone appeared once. The CDR3 nucleotides are TGTGCCTGGAGTGTACTGGCGGCCATCGAGGGTTCACCCCTCCACTTT. Amino acid sequence: CAWSVLAAIEGSPLHF. The chain is built from TRBV30 and TRBJ1-6; no clear D. Trimming pared 0 bases from V and 9 bases from J, leaving 18 bases between. The CDR3 runs to 16 residues. Germline V CDR1 and CDR2: GTSNPN, SVGIG (reference sequence).

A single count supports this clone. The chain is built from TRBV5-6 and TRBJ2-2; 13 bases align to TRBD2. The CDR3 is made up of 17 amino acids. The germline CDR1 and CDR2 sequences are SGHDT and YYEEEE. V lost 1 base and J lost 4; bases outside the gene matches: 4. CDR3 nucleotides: TGTGCCAGCAGCTTGTGGGGACTAGCGGGACGCACCGGGGAGCTGTTTTTT. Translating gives CASSLWGLAGRTGELFF.

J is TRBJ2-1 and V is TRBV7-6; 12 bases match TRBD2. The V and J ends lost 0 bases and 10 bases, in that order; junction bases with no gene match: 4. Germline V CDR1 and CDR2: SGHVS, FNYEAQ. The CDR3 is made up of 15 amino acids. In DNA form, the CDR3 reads TGTGCCAGCAGCTTAGCGCTAGCGGGAGGGCAGGAGCAGTTCTTC. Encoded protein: CASSLALAGGQEQFF.

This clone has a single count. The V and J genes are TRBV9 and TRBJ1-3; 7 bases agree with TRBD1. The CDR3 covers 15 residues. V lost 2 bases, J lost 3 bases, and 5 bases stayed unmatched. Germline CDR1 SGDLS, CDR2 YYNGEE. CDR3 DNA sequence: TGTGCCAGCAGCGTCGAGGGGGCCCGTGGAAACACCATATATTTT. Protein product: CASSVEGARGNTIYF.

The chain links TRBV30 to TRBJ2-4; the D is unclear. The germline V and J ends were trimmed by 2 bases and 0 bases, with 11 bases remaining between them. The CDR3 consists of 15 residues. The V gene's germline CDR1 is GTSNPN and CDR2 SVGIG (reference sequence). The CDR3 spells CAWSNAFLAKNIQYF. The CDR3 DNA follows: TGTGCCTGGAGTAACGCCTTCCTAGCCAAAAACATTCAGTACTTC.

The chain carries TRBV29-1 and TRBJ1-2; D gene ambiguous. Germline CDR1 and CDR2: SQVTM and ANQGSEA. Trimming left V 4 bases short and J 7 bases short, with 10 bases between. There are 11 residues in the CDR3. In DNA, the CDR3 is TGCAGCGTTGGCGACTTCACTGGCTACACCTTC. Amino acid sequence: CSVGDFTGYTF.

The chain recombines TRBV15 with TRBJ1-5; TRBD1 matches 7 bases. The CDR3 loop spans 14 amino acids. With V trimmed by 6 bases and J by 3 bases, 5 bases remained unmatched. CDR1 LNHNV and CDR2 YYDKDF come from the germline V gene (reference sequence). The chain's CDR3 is CATSTGTDNQPQHF. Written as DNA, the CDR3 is TGTGCCACCAGTACCGGGACAGACAATCAGCCCCAGCATTTT. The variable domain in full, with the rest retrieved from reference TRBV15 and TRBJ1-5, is DAMVIQNPRYQVTQFGKPVTLSCSQTLNHNVMYWYQQKSSQAPKLLFHYYDKDFNNEADTPDNFQSRRPNTSFCFLDIRSPGLGDTAMYLCATSTGTDNQPQHFGDGTRLSIL.

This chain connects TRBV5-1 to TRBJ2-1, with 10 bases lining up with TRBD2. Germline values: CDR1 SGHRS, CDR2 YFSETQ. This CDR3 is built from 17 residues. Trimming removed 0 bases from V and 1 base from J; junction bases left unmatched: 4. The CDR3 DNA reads TGCGCCAGCAGCTTGGCCCGACTAGCGGGTTCCTACAATGAGCAGTTCTTC. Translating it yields CASSLARLAGSYNEQFF. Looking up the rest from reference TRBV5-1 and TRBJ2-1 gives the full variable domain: KAGVTQTPRYLIKTRGQQVTLSCSPISGHRSVSWYQQTPGQGLQFLFEYFSETQRNKGNFPGRFSGRQFSNSRSEMNVSTLELGDSALYLCASSLARLAGSYNEQFFGPGTRLTVL.

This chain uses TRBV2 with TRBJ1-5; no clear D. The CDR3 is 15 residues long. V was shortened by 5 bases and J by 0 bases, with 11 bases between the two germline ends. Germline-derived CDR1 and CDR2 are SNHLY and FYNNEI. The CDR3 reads CASSPSPNSNQPQHF. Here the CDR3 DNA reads TGTGCCAGCAGTCCGAGTCCCAATAGCAATCAGCCCCAGCATTTT.

The CDR3 protein is CASSLSLEGSDGYTF. CDR3 in DNA: TGCGCCAGCAGCCTCAGCCTGGAGGGAAGCGATGGCTACACCTTC. The chain carries TRBV4-1 and TRBJ1-2, with D unresolved. The CDR3 consists of 15 residues. Trimming pared 4 bases from V and 6 bases from J, leaving 18 bases between. Germline CDR1 MGHRA, CDR2 YSYEKL.

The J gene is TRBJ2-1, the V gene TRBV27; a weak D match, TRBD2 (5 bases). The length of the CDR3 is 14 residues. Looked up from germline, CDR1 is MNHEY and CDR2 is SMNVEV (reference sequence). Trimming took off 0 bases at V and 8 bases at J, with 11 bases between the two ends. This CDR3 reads CASSLSATIHEQFF. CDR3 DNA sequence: TGTGCCAGCAGTTTATCGGCGACTATCCATGAGCAGTTCTTC.

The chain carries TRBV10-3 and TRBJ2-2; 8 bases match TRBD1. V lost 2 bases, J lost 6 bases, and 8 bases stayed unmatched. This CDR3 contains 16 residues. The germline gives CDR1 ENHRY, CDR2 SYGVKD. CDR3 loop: CAISELGLQGAGELFF. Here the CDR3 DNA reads TGTGCCATCAGTGAGCTAGGCCTACAGGGGGCCGGGGAGCTGTTTTTT.

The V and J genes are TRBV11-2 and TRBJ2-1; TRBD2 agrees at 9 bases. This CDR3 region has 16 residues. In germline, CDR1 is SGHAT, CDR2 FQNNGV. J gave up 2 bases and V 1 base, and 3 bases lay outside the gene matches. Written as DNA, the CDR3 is TGTGCCAGCAGCTTAGTGGCGGGAGGGGCCTACAATGAGCAGTTCTTC. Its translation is CASSLVAGGAYNEQFF.

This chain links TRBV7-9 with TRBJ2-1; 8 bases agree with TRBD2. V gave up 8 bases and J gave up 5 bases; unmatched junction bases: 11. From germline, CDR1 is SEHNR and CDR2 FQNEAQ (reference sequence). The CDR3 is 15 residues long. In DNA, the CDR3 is TGTGCCAGCCGGACCCGAGCGGGAGTTGACAATGAGCAGTTCTTC. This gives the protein CASRTRAGVDNEQFF.